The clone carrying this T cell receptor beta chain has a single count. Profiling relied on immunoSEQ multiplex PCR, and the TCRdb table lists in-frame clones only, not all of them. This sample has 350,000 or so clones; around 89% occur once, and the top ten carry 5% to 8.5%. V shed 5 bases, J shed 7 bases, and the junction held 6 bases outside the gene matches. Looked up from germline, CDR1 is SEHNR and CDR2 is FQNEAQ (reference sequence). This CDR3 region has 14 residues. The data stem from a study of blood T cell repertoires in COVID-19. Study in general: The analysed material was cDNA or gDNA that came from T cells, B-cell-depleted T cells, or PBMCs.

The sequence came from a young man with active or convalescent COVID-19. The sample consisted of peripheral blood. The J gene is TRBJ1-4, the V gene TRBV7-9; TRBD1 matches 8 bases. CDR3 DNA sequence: TGTGCCAGCAGCGCGGACAGGGATGGTGAAAAACTGTTTTTT. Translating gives CASSADRDGEKLFF.